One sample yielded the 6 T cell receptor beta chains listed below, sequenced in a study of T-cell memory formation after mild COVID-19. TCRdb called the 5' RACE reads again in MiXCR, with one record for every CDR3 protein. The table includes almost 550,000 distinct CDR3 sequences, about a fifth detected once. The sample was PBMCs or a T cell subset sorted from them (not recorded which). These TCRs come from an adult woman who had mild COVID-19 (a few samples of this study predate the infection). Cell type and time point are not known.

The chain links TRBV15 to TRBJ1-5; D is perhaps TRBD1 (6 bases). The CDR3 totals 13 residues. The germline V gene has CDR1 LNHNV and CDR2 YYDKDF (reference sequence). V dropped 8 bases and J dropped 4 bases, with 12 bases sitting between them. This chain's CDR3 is CATQGFRNQPQHF. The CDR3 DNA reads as TGTGCCACCCAGGGGTTCAGGAATCAGCCCCAGCATTTT. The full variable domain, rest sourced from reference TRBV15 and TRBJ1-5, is DAMVIQNPRYQVTQFGKPVTLSCSQTLNHNVMYWYQQKSSQAPKLLFHYYDKDFNNEADTPDNFQSRRPNTSFCFLDIRSPGLGDTAMYLCATQGFRNQPQHFGDGTRLSIL.

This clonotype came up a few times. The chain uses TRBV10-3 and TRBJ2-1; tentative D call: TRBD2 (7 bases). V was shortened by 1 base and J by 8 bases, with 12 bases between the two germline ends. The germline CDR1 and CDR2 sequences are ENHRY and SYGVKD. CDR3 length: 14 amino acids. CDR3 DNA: TGTGCCATCAGTGAGTTGGGGGGGCAGGATGAGCAGTTCTTC. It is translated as CAISELGGQDEQFF.

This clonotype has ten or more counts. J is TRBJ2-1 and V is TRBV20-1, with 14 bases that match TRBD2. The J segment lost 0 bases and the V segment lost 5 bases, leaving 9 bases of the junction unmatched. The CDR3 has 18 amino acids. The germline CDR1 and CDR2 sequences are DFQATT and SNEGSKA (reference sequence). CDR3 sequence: CSALGTSGGHISYNEQFF. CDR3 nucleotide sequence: TGCAGTGCTCTCGGGACTAGCGGGGGCCATATCTCCTACAATGAGCAGTTCTTC.

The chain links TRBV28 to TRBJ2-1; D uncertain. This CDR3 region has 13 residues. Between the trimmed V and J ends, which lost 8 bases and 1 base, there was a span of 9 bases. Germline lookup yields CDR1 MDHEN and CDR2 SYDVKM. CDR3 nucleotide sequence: TGTGCCAGCGGCGGTGGTTCCTACAATGAGCAGTTCTTC. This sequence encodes CASGGGSYNEQFF.

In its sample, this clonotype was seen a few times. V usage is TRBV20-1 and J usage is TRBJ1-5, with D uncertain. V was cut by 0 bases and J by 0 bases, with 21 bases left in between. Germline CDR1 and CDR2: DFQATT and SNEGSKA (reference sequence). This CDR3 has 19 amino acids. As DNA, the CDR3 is TGCAGTGCTAGAGATGGTCGGGCCCCTCTGTGGGGTAGCAATCAGCCCCAGCATTTT. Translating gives CSARDGRAPLWGSNQPQHF.

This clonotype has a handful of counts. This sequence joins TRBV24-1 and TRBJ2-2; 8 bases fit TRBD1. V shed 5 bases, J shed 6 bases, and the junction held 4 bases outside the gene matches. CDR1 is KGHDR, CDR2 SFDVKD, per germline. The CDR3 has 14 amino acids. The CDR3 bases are TGTGCCACCAGTGCCCAGACAGGGGCCGGGGAGCTGTTTTTT. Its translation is CATSAQTGAGELFF.